The sequence of this T cell receptor (beta chain) was determined in a study of T cell repertoires in cytomegalovirus infection. Overall study: CMV infection together with matching HLA type was indicated by public TCR beta signatures. Study-level points and caveats: CMV-specific TCR beta clonotypes restricted by HLA-C were the ones dominating the ex vivo response.

V shed 2 bases, J shed 1 base, and the junction held 12 bases outside the gene matches. CDR1 and CDR2 (germline): MNHEY, SVGEGT. The CDR3 contains 19 residues. This clonotype was counted ten times or more. Its antigen is currently unknown. Each CDR3 protein is one row after TCRdb ran MiXCR on the reads. The sample includes approximately 320,000 distinct CDR3 sequences, 9.5% of them seen just once. The chain employs TRBV6-2 or TRBV6-3 and TRBJ2-1, with 9 bases lining up with TRBD1. This clonotype was obtained from a human donor in good health (CMV status not recorded). Some clones in this sample may be carry-over from other donors' samples. The specimen sequenced was PBMCs. CDR3 residues: CASSYNPDGGQGSYNEQFF. CDR3 sequence (DNA): TGTGCCAGCAGTTACAACCCGGACGGCGGACAGGGGTCCTACAATGAGCAGTTCTTC.